Listed here are 27 T cell receptor beta chains from one sample, sequenced in a study of type 1 regulatory T cells. No antigen has been identified for these receptors. TCRdb re-called the reads with MiXCR, one entry per CDR3 protein. The sample records tens of thousands of distinct CDR3 sequences, 60% to 65% being singletons. Sequencing used cultured non-Tr1 T cells, either the whole culture or a sorted T cell fraction (not recorded which). The receptors were sampled from a human donor in good health.

This rearrangement joins TRBV20-1 to TRBJ2-5; a weak D match, TRBD1 (5 bases). Trimming left V 3 bases short and J 4 bases short, with 15 bases between. Germline CDR1 DFQATT, CDR2 SNEGSKA (reference sequence). CDR3 length: 14 amino acids. CDR3 nucleotide sequence: TGCAGTGCTAGTGTTGGTGCGCAGGGAGAGACCCAGTACTTC. It encodes CSASVGAQGETQYF.

V and J are TRBV11-2 and TRBJ2-7, with unresolved D. Trimming removed 4 bases from V and 3 bases from J, with 7 bases in between. The CDR3 is 12 amino acids. Germline CDR1 and CDR2: SGHAT and FQNNGV. CDR3 residues: CASSSSNYEQYF. The CDR3, as DNA: TGTGCCAGCAGCTCATCCAACTACGAGCAGTACTTC.

The chain is built from TRBV20-1 and TRBJ1-5, with D tentatively TRBD1 (6 bases). Trimming left V 0 bases short and J 6 bases short, with 21 bases between. Germline V gene sequence: CDR1 DFQATT, CDR2 SNEGSKA (reference sequence). This CDR3 has 17 residues. Here the CDR3 reads CSARENRGGLAGQPQHF. The CDR3 DNA sequence: TGCAGTGCTAGAGAAAACCGAGGGGGGCTGGCCGGTCAGCCCCAGCATTTT.

The chain has TRBV7-2 and TRBJ2-1; unclear D gene. Trimming left V 2 bases short and J 1 base short, with 3 bases between. Germline-derived CDR1 and CDR2 are SGHTA and FQGNSA. This CDR3 spans 13 amino acids. The CDR3 is CASSLPSYNEQFF. CDR3 DNA: TGTGCCAGCAGCTTACCGTCCTACAATGAGCAGTTCTTC.

J is TRBJ2-2 and V is TRBV5-1, with 10 bases fitting TRBD2. Germline V gives CDR1 SGHRS, CDR2 YFSETQ. The V segment lost 0 bases and the J segment 6 bases; nucleotides outside the gene matches: 8. The CDR3 runs 17 residues. CDR3 DNA: TGCGCCAGCAGCTTGGCCCCCCTAGCGGGAGAGTCCGGGGAGCTGTTTTTT. Encoded protein: CASSLAPLAGESGELFF.

The J gene is TRBJ2-7, the V gene TRBV7-2; D not certain. The CDR3 is 12 residues long. V lost 1 base, J lost 2 bases, and 3 bases lay in between. The germline V gene encodes CDR1 SGHTA and CDR2 FQGNSA. CDR3 amino acids: CASSLVTYEQYF. CDR3 DNA sequence: TGTGCCAGCAGCTTAGTGACCTACGAGCAGTACTTC.

This clonotype was counted a few times. The chain carries TRBV29-1 and TRBJ2-3, with TRBD1 as a possible D gene (5 bases). The CDR3 runs 14 residues. In germline, CDR1 is SQVTM, CDR2 ANQGSEA. The germline V and J ends were trimmed by 4 bases and 0 bases, with 11 bases remaining between them. CDR3 in amino acids: CSVGTHVSTDTQYF. CDR3 nucleotides: TGCAGCGTTGGGACACACGTTAGCACAGATACGCAGTATTTT.

The chain combines TRBV11-2 with TRBJ2-1, with 8 bases matching TRBD1. The CDR3 totals 12 residues. Germline assignment: CDR1 SGHAT and CDR2 FQNNGV. Trimming at V came to 6 bases and at J to 8 bases, leaving 3 bases not matched to a gene. CDR3 region: CASSQGAHEQFF. Written as DNA, the CDR3 is TGTGCCAGCAGTCAGGGGGCACATGAGCAGTTCTTC.

CDR3 nucleotide sequence: TGCAGTGCCCGAGGCGGGGGGGAATCACCCCTCCACTTT. This sequence encodes CSARGGGESPLHF. This chain uses TRBV20-1 with TRBJ1-6, with TRBD1 as a possible D gene (5 bases). Germline lookup yields CDR1 DFQATT and CDR2 SNEGSKA (reference sequence). The CDR3 consists of 13 residues. V was cut by 6 bases and J by 10 bases, with 16 bases left in between.

The chain has TRBV19 and TRBJ2-5; 7 bases match TRBD2. Germline-derived CDR1 and CDR2 are LNHDA and SQIVND (reference sequence). The CDR3 loop spans 13 amino acids. V was clipped by 9 bases and J by 0 bases; unmatched bases: 4. The CDR3 sequence: CASRLANQETQYF. In DNA, the CDR3 is TGTGCCAGCCGACTAGCTAACCAAGAGACCCAGTACTTC. Filled out from reference TRBV19 and TRBJ2-5, the complete variable domain reads DGGITQSPKYLFRKEGQNVTLSCEQNLNHDAMYWYRQDPGQGLRLIYYSQIVNDFQKGDIAEGYSVSREKKESFPLTVTSAQKNPTAFYLCASRLANQETQYFGPGTRLLVL.

This clonotype has more than one count but fewer than ten. The chain links TRBV5-1 to TRBJ1-5, with 8 bases matching TRBD1. Germline lookup yields CDR1 SGHRS and CDR2 YFSETQ. V shed 5 bases and J 4 bases; nucleotides not matched to a gene: 5. The CDR3 is made up of 14 amino acids. For the CDR3, the DNA is TGCGCCAGCAGAGGACAGGGTGTAAATCAGCCCCAGCATTTT. Translation: CASRGQGVNQPQHF. Full variable domain (missing parts from reference TRBV5-1 and TRBJ1-5): KAGVTQTPRYLIKTRGQQVTLSCSPISGHRSVSWYQQTPGQGLQFLFEYFSETQRNKGNFPGRFSGRQFSNSRSEMNVSTLELGDSALYLCASRGQGVNQPQHFGDGTRLSIL.

In its sample, this clonotype was seen once. Sequence at one end of the junction differs from germline and may be a read error. The chain recombines TRBV6-1 with TRBJ2-2; 12 bases line up with TRBD1. The CDR3 covers 15 residues. CDR1 MNHNS and CDR2 SASEGT come from the germline V gene. Here the CDR3 reads CASSAGTGGSGGLFF. DNA of the CDR3: TGTGCCAGCAGTGCCGGGACAGGGGGCTCCGGGGGGCTGTTTTTT.

The chain couples TRBV20-1 to TRBJ2-5; 9 bases align to TRBD2. Germline values: CDR1 DFQATT, CDR2 SNEGSKA (reference sequence). The CDR3 loop spans 16 amino acids. V shed 1 base, J shed 4 bases, and the junction held 10 bases outside the gene matches. CDR3 loop: CSARGMLAGHGETQYF. The CDR3, as DNA: TGCAGTGCTAGAGGGATGCTAGCGGGACATGGAGAGACCCAGTACTTC.

This clonotype occurred once. The chain has TRBV5-1 and TRBJ2-5; perhaps TRBD2 as D (5 bases). Trimming stripped 0 bases from V and 0 bases from J, with 9 bases between. This CDR3 is 15 amino acids long. The germline V gene has CDR1 SGHRS and CDR2 YFSETQ. CDR3 protein: CASSLEWENQETQYF. In DNA, the CDR3 is TGCGCCAGCAGCTTGGAGTGGGAGAACCAAGAGACCCAGTACTTC.

The gene calls are TRBV6-1 and TRBJ1-1; the D gene is possibly TRBD1 (5 bases). Trimming removed 5 bases from V and 4 bases from J, with 17 bases in between. The germline CDR1 and CDR2 sequences are MNHNS and SASEGT. The CDR3 is made up of 15 amino acids. The CDR3, as DNA: TGTGCCAGCAGTATCGGACACCGCGTGTCCACTGAAGCTTTCTTT. Translated, it gives CASSIGHRVSTEAFF.

The J gene is TRBJ1-6, the V gene TRBV6-1; a weak D match, TRBD1 (6 bases). The germline V and J ends were trimmed by 2 bases and 9 bases, with 11 bases remaining between them. The CDR3 length is 14 residues. The germline CDR1 and CDR2 sequences are MNHNS and SASEGT. The CDR3 sequence is CASSENRESSPLHF. CDR3 nucleotides: TGTGCCAGCAGTGAAAACAGGGAGAGTTCACCCCTCCACTTT.

The chain is built from TRBV24-1 and TRBJ2-1, with 12 bases identical to TRBD2. Germline-derived CDR1 and CDR2 are KGHDR and SFDVKD. CDR3 length: 16 residues. The junction had 7 bases not matched to a gene; V was cut back by 5 bases and J by 6 bases. The CDR3 is CATSGASGRAPNEQFF. The DNA for the CDR3 is TGTGCCACCAGTGGTGCTAGCGGGAGGGCTCCCAATGAGCAGTTCTTC.

The chain couples TRBV5-1 to TRBJ2-5; tentatively, D is TRBD1 or TRBD2 (5 bases each). V was pared by 1 base and J by 5 bases, with 12 bases between. The CDR3 contains 14 residues. Germline V gene data show CDR1 as SGHRS and CDR2 as YFSETQ. The CDR3 loop is CASSLYAGSETQYF. In DNA, the CDR3 is TGCGCCAGCAGCTTGTACGCAGGGAGCGAGACCCAGTACTTC.

The CDR3 DNA reads as TGCGCCAGCAGCTTGGCCGCGAGTGCAACTAATGAAAAACTGTTTTTT. Amino acid sequence: CASSLAASATNEKLFF. V usage is TRBV5-1 and J usage is TRBJ1-4, with D unclear. Germline V lookup: CDR1 SGHRS, CDR2 YFSETQ. The germline V and J ends were trimmed by 0 bases and 0 bases, with 9 bases remaining between them. The CDR3 has 16 residues.

The V and J genes are TRBV18 and TRBJ2-7, with D possibly being TRBD2 (5 bases). The CDR3 sequence is 17 residues long. Germline CDR1 is KGHSH and CDR2 is LQKENI. Trimming removed 3 bases at V and 2 bases at J, with 20 bases between. CDR3 DNA sequence: TGTGCCAGCTCACCGAATTATATCGGGGATCCACCCTACGAGCAGTACTTC. Translation gives CASSPNYIGDPPYEQYF. Full variable domain (missing parts from reference TRBV18 and TRBJ2-7): NAGVMQNPRHLVRRRGQEARLRCSPMKGHSHVYWYRQLPEEGLKFMVYLQKENIIDESGMPKERFSAEFPKEGPSILRIQQVVRGDSAAYFCASSPNYIGDPPYEQYFGPGTRLTVT.

The V and J genes are TRBV29-1 and TRBJ2-7; D may be TRBD2 (5 bases). Between the trimmed V and J ends, which lost 4 bases and 3 bases, there was a span of 13 bases. The CDR3 contains 13 residues. Germline V lookup: CDR1 SQVTM, CDR2 ANQGSEA. The CDR3 DNA follows: TGCAGCGTTGTCCCCGGGGTAGACTACGAGCAGTACTTC. It encodes CSVVPGVDYEQYF.

The chain employs TRBV7-9 and TRBJ2-1; D is possibly TRBD2 (7 bases). CDR3 size: 15 residues. The V gene lost 2 bases and the J gene lost 9 bases, with 17 bases spanning the gap. Per the germline V gene, CDR1 is SEHNR and CDR2 is FQNEAQ (reference sequence). This CDR3 reads CASSLSLAEGGEQFF. CDR3 DNA: TGTGCCAGCAGCTTAAGTCTAGCGGAGGGGGGTGAGCAGTTCTTC.

This CDR3 is CASRDRFYEQYF. CDR3 sequence (DNA): TGTGCCAGCAGGGACAGGTTCTACGAGCAGTACTTC. The chain links TRBV28 to TRBJ2-7, with 7 bases aligning to TRBD1. Germline V lookup: CDR1 MDHEN, CDR2 SYDVKM. Trimming cost V 6 bases and J 3 bases; bases outside gene matches: 2. There are 12 residues in the CDR3.

The chain combines TRBV14 with TRBJ2-1; 9 positions match TRBD2. The CDR3 runs 13 residues. V lost 4 bases, J lost 9 bases, and 4 bases stayed unmatched. Per germline, CDR1 SGHDN and CDR2 FVKESK. The DNA for the CDR3 is TGTGCCAGCAGCCGGACTAGCGTCGGTGAGCAGTTCTTC. It translates to CASSRTSVGEQFF.

The chain recombines TRBV10-3 with TRBJ2-7; 10 nucleotides match TRBD2. The CDR3 contains 15 residues. Germline V gene sequence: CDR1 ENHRY, CDR2 SYGVKD. J gave up 1 base and V 9 bases, and 9 bases lay outside the gene matches. The CDR3 is CAIQSGTSASYEQYF. The CDR3 region has the DNA TGTGCCATACAATCCGGGACTAGCGCGTCCTACGAGCAGTACTTC.

The chain carries TRBV20-1 and TRBJ2-7; D is unresolved. This CDR3 has 11 residues. Germline CDR1 reads DFQATT; CDR2 reads SNEGSKA (reference sequence). V lost 6 bases and J lost 0, with 6 bases in between. CDR3 sequence reads: CSALGSYEQYF. The CDR3 bases are TGCAGTGCGCTAGGCTCCTACGAGCAGTACTTC.

The rearrangement links TRBV5-1 to TRBJ2-6; D is unresolved. The CDR3 covers 14 residues. V dropped 0 bases and J dropped 4 bases, with 5 bases sitting between them. In germline, CDR1 is SGHRS, CDR2 YFSETQ. CDR3 protein: CASSLATGANVLTF. The CDR3 DNA is TGCGCCAGCAGCTTGGCCACCGGGGCCAACGTCCTGACTTTC.